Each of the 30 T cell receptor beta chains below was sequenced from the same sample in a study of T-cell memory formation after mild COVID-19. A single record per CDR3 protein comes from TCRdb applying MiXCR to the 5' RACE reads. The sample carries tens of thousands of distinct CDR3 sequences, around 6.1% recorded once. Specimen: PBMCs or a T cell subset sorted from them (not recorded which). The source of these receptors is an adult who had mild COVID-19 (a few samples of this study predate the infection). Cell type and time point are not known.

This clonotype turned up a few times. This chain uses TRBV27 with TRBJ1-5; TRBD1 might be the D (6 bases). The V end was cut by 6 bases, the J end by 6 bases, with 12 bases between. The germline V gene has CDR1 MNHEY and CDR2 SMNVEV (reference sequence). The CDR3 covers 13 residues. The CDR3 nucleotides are TGTGCCAGCAGGCCGACAGGTGGTCAGCCCCAGCATTTT. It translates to CASRPTGGQPQHF.

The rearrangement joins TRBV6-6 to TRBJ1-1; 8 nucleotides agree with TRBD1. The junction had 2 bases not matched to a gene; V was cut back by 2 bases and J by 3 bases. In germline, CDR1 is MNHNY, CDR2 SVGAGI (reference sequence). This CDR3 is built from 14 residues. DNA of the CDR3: TGTGCCAGCAGTTACCAGGGGGCGGACACTGAAGCTTTCTTT. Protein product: CASSYQGADTEAFF.

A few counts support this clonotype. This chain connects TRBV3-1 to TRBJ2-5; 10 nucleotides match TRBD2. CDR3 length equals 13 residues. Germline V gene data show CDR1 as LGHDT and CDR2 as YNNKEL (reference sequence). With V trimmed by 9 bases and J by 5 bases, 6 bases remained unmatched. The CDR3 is CASDLAGAETQYF. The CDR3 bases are TGTGCCAGTGACCTAGCGGGAGCTGAGACCCAGTACTTC.

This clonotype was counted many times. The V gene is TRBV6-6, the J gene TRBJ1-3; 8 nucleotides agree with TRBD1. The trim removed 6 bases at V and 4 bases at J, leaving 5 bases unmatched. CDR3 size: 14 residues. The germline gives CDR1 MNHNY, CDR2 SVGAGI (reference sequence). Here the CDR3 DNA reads TGTGCCAGCAGCCGAGGGACAGGAGGAAACACCATATATTTT. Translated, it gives CASSRGTGGNTIYF.

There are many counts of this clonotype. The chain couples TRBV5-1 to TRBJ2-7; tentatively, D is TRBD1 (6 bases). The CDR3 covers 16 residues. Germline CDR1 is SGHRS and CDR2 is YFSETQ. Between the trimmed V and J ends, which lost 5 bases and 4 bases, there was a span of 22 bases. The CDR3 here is CASRAALDRRRYEQYF. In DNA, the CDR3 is TGCGCCAGCAGAGCTGCGCTAGACAGGCGACGATACGAGCAGTACTTC. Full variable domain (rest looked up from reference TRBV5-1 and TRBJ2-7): KAGVTQTPRYLIKTRGQQVTLSCSPISGHRSVSWYQQTPGQGLQFLFEYFSETQRNKGNFPGRFSGRQFSNSRSEMNVSTLELGDSALYLCASRAALDRRRYEQYFGPGTRLTVT.

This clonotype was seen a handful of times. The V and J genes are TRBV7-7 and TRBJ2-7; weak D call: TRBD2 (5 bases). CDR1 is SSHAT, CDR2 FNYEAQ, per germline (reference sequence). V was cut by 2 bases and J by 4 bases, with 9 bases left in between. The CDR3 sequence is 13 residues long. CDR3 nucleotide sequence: TGTGCCAGCAGCTTAAGTCGGGATTACGAGCAGTACTTC. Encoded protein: CASSLSRDYEQYF.

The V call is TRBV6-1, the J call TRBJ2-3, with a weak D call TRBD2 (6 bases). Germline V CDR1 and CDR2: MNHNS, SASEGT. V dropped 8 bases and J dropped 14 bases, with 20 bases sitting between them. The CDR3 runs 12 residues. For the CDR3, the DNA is TGTGCCAGCCTAATCGGCGGCGGGACTGCGTATTTT. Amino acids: CASLIGGGTAYF.

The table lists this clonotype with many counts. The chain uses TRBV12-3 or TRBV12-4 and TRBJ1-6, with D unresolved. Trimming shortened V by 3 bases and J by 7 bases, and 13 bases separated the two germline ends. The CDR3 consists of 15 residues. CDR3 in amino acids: CASSLAGRTNSPLHF. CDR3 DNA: TGTGCCAGCAGTTTGGCAGGCAGAACGAATTCACCCCTCCACTTT.

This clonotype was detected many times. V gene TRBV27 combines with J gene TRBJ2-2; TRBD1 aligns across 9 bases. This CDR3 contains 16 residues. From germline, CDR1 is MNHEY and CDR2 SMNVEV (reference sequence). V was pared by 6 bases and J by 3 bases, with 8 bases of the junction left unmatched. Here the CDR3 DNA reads TGTGCCAGCAGACCTGGACAGGGGTCATACACCGGGGAGCTGTTTTTT. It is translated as CASRPGQGSYTGELFF.

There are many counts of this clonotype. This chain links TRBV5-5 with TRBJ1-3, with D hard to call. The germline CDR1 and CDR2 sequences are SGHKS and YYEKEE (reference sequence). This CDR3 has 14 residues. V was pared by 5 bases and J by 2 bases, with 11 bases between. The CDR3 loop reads CASRIDNTGNTIYF. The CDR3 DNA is TGTGCCAGCAGAATCGACAACACTGGAAACACCATATATTTT.

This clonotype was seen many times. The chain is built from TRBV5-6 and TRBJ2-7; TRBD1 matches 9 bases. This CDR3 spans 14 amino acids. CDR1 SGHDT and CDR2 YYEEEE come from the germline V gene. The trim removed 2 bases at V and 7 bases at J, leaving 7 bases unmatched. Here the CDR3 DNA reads TGTGCCAGCAGCTTCGCCGGACAGGGGCGGGAGCAGTACTTC. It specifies CASSFAGQGREQYF.

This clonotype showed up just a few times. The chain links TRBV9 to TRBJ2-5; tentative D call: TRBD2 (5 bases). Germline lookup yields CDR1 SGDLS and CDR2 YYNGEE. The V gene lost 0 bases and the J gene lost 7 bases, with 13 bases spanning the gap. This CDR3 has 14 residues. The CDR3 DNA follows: TGTGCCAGCAGCGTAGGTACTACCGAGGGGACCCAGTACTTC. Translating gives CASSVGTTEGTQYF.

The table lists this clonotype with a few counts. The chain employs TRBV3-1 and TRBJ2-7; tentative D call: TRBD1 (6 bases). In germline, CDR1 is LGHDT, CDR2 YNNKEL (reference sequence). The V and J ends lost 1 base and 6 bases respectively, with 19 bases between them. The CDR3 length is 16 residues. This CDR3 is CASSQVGTPLRSEQYF. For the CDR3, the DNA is TGTGCCAGCAGCCAAGTAGGGACACCATTAAGATCCGAGCAGTACTTC.

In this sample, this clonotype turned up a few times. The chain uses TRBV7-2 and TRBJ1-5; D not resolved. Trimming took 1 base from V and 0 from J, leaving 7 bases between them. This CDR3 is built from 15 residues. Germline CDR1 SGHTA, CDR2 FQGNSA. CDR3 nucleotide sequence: TGTGCCAGCAGCTTAGGGTTTAATAGCAATCAGCCCCAGCATTTT. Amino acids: CASSLGFNSNQPQHF.

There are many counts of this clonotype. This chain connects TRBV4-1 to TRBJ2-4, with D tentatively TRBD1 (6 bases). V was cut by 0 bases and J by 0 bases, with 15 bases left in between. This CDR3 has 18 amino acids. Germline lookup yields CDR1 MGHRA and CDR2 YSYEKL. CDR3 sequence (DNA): TGCGCCAGCAGCCAAGATAGGACAGACTCTTTAGCCAAAAACATTCAGTACTTC. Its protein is CASSQDRTDSLAKNIQYF.

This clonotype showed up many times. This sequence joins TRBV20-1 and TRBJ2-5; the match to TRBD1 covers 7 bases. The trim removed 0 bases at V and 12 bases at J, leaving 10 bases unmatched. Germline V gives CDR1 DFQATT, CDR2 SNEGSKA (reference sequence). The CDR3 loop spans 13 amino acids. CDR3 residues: CSARDLDRVDKYF. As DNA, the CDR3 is TGCAGTGCTAGAGATCTAGACAGGGTTGACAAGTACTTC.

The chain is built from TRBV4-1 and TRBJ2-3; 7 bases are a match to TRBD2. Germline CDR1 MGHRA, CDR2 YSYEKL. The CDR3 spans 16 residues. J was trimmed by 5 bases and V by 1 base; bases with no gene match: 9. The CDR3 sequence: CASSQGVAGVRDTQYF. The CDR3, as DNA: TGCGCCAGCAGCCAAGGAGTGGCGGGAGTTAGAGATACGCAGTATTTT.

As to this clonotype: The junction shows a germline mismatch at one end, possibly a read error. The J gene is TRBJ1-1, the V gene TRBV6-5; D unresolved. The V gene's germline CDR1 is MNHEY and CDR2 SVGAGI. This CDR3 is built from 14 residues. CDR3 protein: CASTSVGVNTEAFF. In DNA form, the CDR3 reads TGTGCCAGCACCTCAGTCGGGGTGAATACTGAAGCTTTCTTT.

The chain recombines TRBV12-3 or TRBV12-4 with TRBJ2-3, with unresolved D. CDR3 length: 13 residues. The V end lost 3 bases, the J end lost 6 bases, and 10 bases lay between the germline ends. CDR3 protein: CASSFILGDTQYF. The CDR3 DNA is TGTGCCAGCAGTTTTATTCTGGGGGATACGCAGTATTTT.

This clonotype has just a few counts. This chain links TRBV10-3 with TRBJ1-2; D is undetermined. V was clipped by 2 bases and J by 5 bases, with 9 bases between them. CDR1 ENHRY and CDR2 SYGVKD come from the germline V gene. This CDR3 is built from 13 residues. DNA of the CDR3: TGTGCCATCAGTGAGCAGGACCGGTATGGCTACACCTTC. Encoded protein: CAISEQDRYGYTF.

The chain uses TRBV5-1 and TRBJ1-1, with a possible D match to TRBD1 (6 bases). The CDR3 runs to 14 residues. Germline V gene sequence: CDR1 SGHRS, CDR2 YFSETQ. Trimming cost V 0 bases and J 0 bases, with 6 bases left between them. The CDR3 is CASSLGQVNTEAFF. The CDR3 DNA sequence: TGCGCCAGCAGCTTGGGACAGGTGAACACTGAAGCTTTCTTT.

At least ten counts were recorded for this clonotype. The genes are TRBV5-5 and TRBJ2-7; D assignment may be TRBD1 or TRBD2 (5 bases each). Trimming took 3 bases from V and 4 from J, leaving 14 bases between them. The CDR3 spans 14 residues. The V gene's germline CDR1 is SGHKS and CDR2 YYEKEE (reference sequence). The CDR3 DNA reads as TGTGCCAGCAGCTGGGGACCTCTAAGGTACGAGCAGTACTTC. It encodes CASSWGPLRYEQYF. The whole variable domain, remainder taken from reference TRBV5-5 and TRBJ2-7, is DAGVTQSPTHLIKTRGQQVTLRCSPISGHKSVSWYQQVLGQGPQFIFQYYEKEERGRGNFPDRFSARQFPNYSSELNVNALLLGDSALYLCASSWGPLRYEQYFGPGTRLTVT.

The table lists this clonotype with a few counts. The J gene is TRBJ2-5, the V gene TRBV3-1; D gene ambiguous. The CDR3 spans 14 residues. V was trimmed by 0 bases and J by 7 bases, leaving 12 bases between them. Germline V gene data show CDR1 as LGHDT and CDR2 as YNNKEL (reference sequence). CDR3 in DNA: TGTGCCAGCAGCCAAGATGCAAGCCCCGGGACCCAGTACTTC. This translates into CASSQDASPGTQYF.

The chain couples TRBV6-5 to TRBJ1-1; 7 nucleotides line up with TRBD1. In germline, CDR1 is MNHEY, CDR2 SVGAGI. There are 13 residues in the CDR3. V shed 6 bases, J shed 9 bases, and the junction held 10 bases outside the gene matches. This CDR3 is CASSWQSRGKAFF. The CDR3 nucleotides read TGTGCCAGCAGCTGGCAGTCCAGGGGGAAAGCTTTCTTT.

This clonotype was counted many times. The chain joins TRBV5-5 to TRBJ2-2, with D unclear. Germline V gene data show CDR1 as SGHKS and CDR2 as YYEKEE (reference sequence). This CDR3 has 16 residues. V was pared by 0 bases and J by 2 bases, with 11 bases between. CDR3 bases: TGTGCCAGCAGCTTGGCTCCATCCCCCAACACCGGGGAGCTGTTTTTT. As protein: CASSLAPSPNTGELFF.

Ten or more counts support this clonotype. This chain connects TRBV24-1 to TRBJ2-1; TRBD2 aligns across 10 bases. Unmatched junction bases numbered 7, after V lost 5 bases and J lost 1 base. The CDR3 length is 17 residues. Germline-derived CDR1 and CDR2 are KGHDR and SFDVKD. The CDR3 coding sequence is TGTGCCACCAGTGCTAGCGGGAGAGATGGGTCCTACAATGAGCAGTTCTTC. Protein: CATSASGRDGSYNEQFF.

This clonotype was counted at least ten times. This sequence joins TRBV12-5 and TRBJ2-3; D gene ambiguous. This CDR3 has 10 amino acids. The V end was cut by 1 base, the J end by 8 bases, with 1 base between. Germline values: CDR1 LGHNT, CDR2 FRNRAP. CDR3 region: CASGLGTQYF. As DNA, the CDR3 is TGTGCTAGTGGTTTGGGTACGCAGTATTTT.

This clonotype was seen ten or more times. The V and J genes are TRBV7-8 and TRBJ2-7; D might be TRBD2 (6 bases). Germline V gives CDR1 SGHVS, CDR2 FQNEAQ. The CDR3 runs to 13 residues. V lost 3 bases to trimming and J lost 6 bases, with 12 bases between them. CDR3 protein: CASSFGGLSEQYF. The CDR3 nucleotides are TGTGCCAGCAGCTTCGGGGGTTTAAGCGAGCAGTACTTC. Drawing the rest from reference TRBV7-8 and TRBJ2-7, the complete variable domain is GAGVSQSPRYKVAKRGQDVALRCDPISGHVSLFWYQQALGQGPEFLTYFQNEAQLDKSGLPSDRFFAERPEGSVSTLKIQRTQQEDSAVYLCASSFGGLSEQYFGPGTRLTVT.

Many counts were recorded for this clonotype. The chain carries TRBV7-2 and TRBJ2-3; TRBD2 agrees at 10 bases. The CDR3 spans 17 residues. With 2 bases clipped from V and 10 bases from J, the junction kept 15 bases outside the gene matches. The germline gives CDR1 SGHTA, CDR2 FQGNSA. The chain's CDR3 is CASSLKGSGRADSSQYF. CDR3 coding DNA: TGTGCCAGCAGCTTAAAAGGGAGCGGGAGGGCCGACAGTTCGCAGTATTTT. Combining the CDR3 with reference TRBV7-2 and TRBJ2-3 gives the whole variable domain GAGVSQSPSNKVTEKGKDVELRCDPISGHTALYWYRQSLGQGLEFLIYFQGNSAPDKSGLPSDRFSAERTGGSVSTLTIQRTQQEDSAVYLCASSLKGSGRADSSQYFGPGTRLTVL.

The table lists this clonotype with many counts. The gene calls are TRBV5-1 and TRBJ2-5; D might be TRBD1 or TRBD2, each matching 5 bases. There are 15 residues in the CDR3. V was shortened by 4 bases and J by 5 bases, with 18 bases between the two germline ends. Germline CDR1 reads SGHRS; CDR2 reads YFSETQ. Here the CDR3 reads CASSPPYQGGETQYF. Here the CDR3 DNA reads TGCGCCAGCAGCCCTCCATATCAGGGCGGGGAGACCCAGTACTTC.